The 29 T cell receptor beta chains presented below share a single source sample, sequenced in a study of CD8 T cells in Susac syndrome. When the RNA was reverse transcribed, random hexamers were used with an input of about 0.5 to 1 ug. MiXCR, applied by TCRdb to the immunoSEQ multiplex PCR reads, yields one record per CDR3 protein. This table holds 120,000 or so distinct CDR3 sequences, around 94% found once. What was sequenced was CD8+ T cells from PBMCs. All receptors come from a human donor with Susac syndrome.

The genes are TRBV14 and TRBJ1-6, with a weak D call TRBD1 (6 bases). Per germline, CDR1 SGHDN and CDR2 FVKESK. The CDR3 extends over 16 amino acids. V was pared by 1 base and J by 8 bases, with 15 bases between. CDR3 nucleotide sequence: TGTGCCAGCAGCCAAGTGTACACAGGGTTGGATTCACCCCTCCACTTT. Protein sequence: CASSQVYTGLDSPLHF.

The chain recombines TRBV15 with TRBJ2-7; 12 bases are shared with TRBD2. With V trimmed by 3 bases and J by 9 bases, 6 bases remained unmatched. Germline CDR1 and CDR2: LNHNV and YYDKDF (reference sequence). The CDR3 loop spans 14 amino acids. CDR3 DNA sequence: TGTGCCACCAGCAGGAGACTAGCGGGAGAAGGGCAGTACTTC. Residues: CATSRRLAGEGQYF.

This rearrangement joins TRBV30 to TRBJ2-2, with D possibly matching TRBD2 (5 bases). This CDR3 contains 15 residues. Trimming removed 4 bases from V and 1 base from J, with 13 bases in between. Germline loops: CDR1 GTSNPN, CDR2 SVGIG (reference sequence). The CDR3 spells CAWTPRGKNTGELFF. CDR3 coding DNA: TGTGCCTGGACCCCCCGAGGGAAGAACACCGGGGAGCTGTTTTTT.

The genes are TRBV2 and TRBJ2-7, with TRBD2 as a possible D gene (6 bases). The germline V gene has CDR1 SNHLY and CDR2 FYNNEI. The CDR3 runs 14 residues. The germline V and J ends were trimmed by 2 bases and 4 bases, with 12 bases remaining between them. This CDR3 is CASSELYGGYEQYF. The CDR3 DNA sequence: TGTGCCAGCAGTGAATTATACGGGGGTTACGAGCAGTACTTC.

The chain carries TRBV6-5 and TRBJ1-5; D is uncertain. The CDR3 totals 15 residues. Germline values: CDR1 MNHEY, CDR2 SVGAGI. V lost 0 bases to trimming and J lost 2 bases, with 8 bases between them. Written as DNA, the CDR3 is TGTGCCAGCAGTTACTCCGGGGAGGGCAATCAGCCCCAGCATTTT. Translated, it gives CASSYSGEGNQPQHF.

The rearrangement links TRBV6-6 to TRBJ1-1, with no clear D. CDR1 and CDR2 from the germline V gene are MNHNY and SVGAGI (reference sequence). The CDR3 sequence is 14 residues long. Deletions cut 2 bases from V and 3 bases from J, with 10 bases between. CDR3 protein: CASSYLPQDTEAFF. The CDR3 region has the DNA TGTGCCAGCAGTTACCTCCCCCAAGACACTGAAGCTTTCTTT.

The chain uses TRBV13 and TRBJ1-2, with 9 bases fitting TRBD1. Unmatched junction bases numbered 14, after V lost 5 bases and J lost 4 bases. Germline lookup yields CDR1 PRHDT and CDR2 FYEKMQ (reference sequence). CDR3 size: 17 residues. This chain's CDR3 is CASSHSGTGSYFYGYTF. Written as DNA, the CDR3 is TGTGCCAGCAGCCACTCCGGGACAGGGTCCTATTTCTATGGCTACACCTTC. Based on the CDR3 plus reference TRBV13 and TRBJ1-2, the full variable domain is AAGVIQSPRHLIKEKRETATLKCYPIPRHDTVYWYQQGPGQDPQFLISFYEKMQSDKGSIPDRFSAQQFSDYHSELNMSSLELGDSALYFCASSHSGTGSYFYGYTFGSGTRLTVV.

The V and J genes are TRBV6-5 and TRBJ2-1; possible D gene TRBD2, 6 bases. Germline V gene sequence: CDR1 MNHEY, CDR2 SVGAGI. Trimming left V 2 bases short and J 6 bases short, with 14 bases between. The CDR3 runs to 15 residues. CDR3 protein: CASSYGTGVVNEQFF. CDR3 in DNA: TGTGCCAGCAGTTACGGTACGGGAGTTGTCAATGAGCAGTTCTTC.

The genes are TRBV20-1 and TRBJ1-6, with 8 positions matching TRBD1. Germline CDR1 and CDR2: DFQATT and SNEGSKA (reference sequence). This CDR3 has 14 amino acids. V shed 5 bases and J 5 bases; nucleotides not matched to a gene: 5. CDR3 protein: CSAYAGGHNSPLHF. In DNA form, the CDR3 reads TGCAGTGCTTATGCAGGGGGCCATAATTCACCCCTCCACTTT.

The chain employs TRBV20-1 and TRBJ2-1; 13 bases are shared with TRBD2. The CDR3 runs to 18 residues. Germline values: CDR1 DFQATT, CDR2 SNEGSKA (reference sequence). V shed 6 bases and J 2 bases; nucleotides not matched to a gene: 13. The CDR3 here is CSATSGRAQLSPYNEQFF. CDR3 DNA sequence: TGCAGTGCAACTAGCGGGAGGGCCCAACTGTCCCCCTACAATGAGCAGTTCTTC.

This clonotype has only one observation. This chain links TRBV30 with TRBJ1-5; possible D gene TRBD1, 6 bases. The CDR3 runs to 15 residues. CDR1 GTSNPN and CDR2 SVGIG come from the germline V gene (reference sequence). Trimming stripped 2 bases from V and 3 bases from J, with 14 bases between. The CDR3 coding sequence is TGTGCCTGGAGTTGGGACAATAATGCCAATCAGCCCCAGCATTTT. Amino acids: CAWSWDNNANQPQHF.

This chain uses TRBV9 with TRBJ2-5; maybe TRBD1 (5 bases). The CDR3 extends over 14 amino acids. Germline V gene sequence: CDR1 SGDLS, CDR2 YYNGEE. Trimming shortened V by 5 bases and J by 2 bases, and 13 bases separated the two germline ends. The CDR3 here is CASSSTDIQETQYF. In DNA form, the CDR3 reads TGTGCCAGCAGTTCGACGGACATTCAAGAGACCCAGTACTTC. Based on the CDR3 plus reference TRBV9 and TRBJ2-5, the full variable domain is DSGVTQTPKHLITATGQRVTLRCSPRSGDLSVYWYQQSLDQGLQFLIQYYNGEERAKGNILERFSAQQFPDLHSELNLSSLELGDSALYFCASSSTDIQETQYFGPGTRLLVL.

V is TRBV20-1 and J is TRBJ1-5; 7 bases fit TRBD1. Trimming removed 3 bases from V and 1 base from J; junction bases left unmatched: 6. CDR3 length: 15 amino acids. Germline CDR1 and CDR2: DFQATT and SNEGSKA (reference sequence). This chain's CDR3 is CSASADRESNQPQHF. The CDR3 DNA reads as TGCAGTGCTAGTGCAGACAGGGAAAGCAATCAGCCCCAGCATTTT.

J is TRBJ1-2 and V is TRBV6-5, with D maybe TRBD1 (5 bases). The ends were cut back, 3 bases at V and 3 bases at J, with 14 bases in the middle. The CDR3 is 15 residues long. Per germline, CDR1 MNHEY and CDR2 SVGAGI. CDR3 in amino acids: CASSYGAGGDYGYTF. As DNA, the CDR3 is TGTGCCAGCAGTTATGGGGCAGGTGGGGACTATGGCTACACCTTC.

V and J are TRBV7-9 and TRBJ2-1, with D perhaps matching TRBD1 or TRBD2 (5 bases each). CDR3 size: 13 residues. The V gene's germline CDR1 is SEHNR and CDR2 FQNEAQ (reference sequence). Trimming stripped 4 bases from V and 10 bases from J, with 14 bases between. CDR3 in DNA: TGTGCCAGCAGCTACGAGGGGTTGACAGAGCAGTTCTTC. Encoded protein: CASSYEGLTEQFF.

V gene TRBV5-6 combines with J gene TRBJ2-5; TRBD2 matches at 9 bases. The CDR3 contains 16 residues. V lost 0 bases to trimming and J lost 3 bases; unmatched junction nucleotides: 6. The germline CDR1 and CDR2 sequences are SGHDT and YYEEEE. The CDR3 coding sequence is TGTGCCAGCAGCTTGGAGGGTAGCGGGAGAGAAGAGACCCAGTACTTC. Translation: CASSLEGSGREETQYF. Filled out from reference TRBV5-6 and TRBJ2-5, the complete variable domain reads DAGVTQSPTHLIKTRGQQVTLRCSPKSGHDTVSWYQQALGQGPQFIFQYYEEEERQRGNFPDRFSGHQFPNYSSELNVNALLLGDSALYLCASSLEGSGREETQYFGPGTRLLVL.

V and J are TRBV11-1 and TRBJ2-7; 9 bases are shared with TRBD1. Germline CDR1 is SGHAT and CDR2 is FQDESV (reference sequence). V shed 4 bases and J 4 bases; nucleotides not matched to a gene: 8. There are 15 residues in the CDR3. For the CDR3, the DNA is TGTGCCAGCAGCTACACAACCGGGACAGGGTACGAGCAGTACTTC. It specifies CASSYTTGTGYEQYF.

CDR3 nucleotides: TGTGCCAGCAAGCAACAGGGAGGCAATCAGCCCCAGCATTTT. Translated: CASKQQGGNQPQHF. V is TRBV28 and J is TRBJ1-5, with D tentatively TRBD1 (6 bases). This CDR3 has 14 amino acids. Per germline, CDR1 MDHEN and CDR2 SYDVKM. V dropped 7 bases and J dropped 2 bases, with 12 bases sitting between them.

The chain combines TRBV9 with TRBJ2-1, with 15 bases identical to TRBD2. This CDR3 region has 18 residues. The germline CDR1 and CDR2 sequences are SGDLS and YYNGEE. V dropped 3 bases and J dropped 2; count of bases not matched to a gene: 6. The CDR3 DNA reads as TGTGCCAGCAGCGGGACTAGCGGGGGGGCCGGGGCCTACAATGAGCAGTTCTTC. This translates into CASSGTSGGAGAYNEQFF.

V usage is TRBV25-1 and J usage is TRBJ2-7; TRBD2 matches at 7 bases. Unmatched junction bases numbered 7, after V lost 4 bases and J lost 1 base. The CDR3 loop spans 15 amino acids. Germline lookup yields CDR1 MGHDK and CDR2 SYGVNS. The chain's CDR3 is CASSARGSFSYEQYF. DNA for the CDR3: TGTGCCAGCAGTGCGCGGGGGTCCTTTTCCTACGAGCAGTACTTC.

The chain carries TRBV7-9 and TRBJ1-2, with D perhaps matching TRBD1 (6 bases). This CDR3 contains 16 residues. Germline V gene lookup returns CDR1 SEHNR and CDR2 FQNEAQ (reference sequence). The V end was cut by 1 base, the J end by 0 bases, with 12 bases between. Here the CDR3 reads CASSLERTGPNYGYTF. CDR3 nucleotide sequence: TGTGCCAGCAGCTTAGAGCGTACAGGGCCTAACTATGGCTACACCTTC.

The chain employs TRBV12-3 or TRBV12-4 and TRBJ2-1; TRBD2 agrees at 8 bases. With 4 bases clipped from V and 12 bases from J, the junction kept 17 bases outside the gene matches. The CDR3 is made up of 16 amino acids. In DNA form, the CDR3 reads TGTGCCAGCAGTTCTGGAGGGACTAGTGAATATACTTGGCAGTTCTTC. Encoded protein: CASSSGGTSEYTWQFF.

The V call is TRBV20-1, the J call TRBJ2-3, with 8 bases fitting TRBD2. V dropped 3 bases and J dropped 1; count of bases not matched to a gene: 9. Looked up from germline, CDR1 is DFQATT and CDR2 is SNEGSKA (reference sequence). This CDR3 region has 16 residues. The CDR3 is CSASGRAPSGTDTQYF. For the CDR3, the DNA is TGCAGTGCTAGCGGGAGGGCCCCTTCCGGCACAGATACGCAGTATTTT.

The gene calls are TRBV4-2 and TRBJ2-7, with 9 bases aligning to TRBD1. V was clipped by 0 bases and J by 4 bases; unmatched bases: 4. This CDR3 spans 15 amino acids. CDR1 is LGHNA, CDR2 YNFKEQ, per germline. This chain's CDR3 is CASSQDWDRAYEQYF. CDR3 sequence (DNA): TGTGCCAGCAGCCAAGATTGGGACAGGGCTTACGAGCAGTACTTC.

The CDR3 region is CASSPWTGSYEQYF. The CDR3 bases are TGTGCCAGCTCACCTTGGACAGGTTCCTACGAGCAGTACTTC. The rearrangement joins TRBV18 to TRBJ2-7; TRBD1 aligns across 7 bases. The CDR3 sequence is 14 residues long. V lost 3 bases, J lost 1 base, and 3 bases stayed unmatched. Germline CDR1 is KGHSH and CDR2 is LQKENI.

CDR3 region: CASSSRGAAFEQYF. CDR3 DNA: TGTGCCAGCAGCTCGCGGGGGGCCGCGTTCGAGCAGTACTTC. The chain couples TRBV13 to TRBJ2-7; TRBD2 agrees at 8 bases. J lost 6 bases, V lost 4 bases, and 8 bases had no gene match. CDR3 length equals 14 residues. From germline, CDR1 is PRHDT and CDR2 FYEKMQ (reference sequence). The complete variable domain, with remaining parts taken from reference TRBV13 and TRBJ2-7, reads AAGVIQSPRHLIKEKRETATLKCYPIPRHDTVYWYQQGPGQDPQFLISFYEKMQSDKGSIPDRFSAQQFSDYHSELNMSSLELGDSALYFCASSSRGAAFEQYFGPGTRLTVT.

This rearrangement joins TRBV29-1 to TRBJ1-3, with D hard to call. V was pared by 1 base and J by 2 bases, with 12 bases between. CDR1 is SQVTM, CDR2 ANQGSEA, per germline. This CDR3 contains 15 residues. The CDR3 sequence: CSVEAQGIAGNTIYF. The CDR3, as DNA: TGCAGCGTTGAAGCCCAAGGGATTGCTGGAAACACCATATATTTT.

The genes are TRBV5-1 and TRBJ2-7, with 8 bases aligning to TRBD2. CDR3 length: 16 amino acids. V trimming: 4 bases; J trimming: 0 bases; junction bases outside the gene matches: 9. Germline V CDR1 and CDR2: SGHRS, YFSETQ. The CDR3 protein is CASSPQTSGSSYEQYF. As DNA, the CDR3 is TGCGCCAGCAGCCCGCAAACTAGCGGAAGCTCCTACGAGCAGTACTTC.

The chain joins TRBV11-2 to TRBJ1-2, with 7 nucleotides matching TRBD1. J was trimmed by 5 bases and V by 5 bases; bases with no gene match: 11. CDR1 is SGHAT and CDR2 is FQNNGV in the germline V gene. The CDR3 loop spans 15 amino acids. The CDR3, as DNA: TGTGCCAGCAGCCATAGTCTGACAGGGCAGTATGGCTACACCTTC. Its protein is CASSHSLTGQYGYTF.